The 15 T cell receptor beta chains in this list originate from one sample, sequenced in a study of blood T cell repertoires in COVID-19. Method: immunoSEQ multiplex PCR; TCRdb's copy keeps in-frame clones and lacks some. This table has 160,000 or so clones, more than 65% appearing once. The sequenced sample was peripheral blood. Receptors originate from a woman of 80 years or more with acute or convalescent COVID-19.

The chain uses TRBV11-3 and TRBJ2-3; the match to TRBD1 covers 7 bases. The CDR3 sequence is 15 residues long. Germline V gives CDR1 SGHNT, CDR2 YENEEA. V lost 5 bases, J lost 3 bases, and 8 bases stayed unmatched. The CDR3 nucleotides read TGTGCCAGCAGCCGAGGGGGCATTCGAACAGATACGCAGTATTTT. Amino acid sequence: CASSRGGIRTDTQYF.

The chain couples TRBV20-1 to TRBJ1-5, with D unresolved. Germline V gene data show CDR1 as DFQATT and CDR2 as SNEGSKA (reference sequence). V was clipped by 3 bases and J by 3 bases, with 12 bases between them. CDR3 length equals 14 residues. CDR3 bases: TGCAGTGCTAGTGGCACGCGGCCCAATCAGCCCCAGCATTTT. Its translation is CSASGTRPNQPQHF.

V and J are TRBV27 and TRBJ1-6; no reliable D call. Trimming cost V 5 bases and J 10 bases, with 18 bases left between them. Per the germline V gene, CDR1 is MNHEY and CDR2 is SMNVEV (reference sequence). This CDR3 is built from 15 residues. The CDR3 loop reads CASSPKPTNGSPLHF. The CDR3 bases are TGTGCCAGCAGTCCAAAACCGACTAACGGGTCACCCCTCCACTTT.

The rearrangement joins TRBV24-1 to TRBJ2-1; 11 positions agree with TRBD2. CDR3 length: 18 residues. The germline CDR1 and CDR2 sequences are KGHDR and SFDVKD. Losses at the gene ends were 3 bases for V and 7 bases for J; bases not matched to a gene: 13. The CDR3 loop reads CATSDPTGTSGSLNEQFF. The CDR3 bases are TGTGCCACCAGTGATCCAACTGGTACTAGCGGGAGTCTGAATGAGCAGTTCTTC.

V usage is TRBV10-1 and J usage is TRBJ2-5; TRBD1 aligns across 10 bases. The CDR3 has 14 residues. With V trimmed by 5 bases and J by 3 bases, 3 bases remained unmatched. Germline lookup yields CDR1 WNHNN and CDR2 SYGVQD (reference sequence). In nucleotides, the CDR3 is TGCGCCAGCAGTCCCGGGACAGGGGAAGAGACCCAGTACTTC. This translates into CASSPGTGEETQYF.

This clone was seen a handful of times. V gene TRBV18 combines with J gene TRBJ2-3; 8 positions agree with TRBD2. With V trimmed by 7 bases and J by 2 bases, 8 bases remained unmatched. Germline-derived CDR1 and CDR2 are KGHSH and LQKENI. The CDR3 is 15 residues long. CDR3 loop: CASCLGSGATDTQYF. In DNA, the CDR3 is TGTGCCAGCTGTCTGGGTAGCGGGGCCACAGATACGCAGTATTTT.

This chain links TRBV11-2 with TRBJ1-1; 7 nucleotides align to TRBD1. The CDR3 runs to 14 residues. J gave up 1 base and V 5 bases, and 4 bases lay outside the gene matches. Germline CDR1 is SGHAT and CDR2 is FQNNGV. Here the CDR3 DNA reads TGTGCCAGCAGCCGACAGGGCCAGAACACTGAAGCTTTCTTT. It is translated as CASSRQGQNTEAFF.

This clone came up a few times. This chain's CDR3 is CATSRTTGAEKLFF. The DNA for the CDR3 is TGTGCCACCAGCAGGACGACAGGGGCTGAAAAACTGTTTTTT. The chain has TRBV15 and TRBJ1-4; TRBD1 agrees at 8 bases. Germline V lookup: CDR1 LNHNV, CDR2 YYDKDF (reference sequence). The length of the CDR3 is 14 residues. Losses at the gene ends were 3 bases for V and 7 bases for J; bases not matched to a gene: 4.

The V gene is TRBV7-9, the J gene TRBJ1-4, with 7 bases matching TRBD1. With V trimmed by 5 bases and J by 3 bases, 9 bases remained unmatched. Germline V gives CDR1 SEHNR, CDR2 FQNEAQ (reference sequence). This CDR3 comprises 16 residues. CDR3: CASSGASGQPNEKLFF. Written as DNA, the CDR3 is TGTGCCAGCAGCGGAGCCTCGGGACAGCCTAATGAAAAACTGTTTTTT.

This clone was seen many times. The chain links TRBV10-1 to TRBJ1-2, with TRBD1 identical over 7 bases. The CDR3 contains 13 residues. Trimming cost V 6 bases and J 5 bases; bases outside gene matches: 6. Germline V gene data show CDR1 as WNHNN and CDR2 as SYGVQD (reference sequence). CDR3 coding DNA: TGCGCCAGCAGCGGACAGGTTGGGTATGGCTACACCTTC. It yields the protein CASSGQVGYGYTF.

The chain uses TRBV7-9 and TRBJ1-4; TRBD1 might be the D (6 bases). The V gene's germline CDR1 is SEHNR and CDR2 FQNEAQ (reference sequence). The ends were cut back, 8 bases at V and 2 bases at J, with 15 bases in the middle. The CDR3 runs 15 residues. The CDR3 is CASGRGGLTNEKLFF. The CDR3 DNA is TGTGCCAGCGGACGAGGGGGTCTCACTAATGAAAAACTGTTTTTT.

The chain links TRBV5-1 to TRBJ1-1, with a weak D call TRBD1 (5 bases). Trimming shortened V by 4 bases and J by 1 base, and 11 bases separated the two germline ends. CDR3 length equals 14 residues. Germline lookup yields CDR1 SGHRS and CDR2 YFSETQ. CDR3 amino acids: CASSIGHRNTEAFF. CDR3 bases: TGCGCCAGCAGCATCGGACACAGGAACACTGAAGCTTTCTTT.

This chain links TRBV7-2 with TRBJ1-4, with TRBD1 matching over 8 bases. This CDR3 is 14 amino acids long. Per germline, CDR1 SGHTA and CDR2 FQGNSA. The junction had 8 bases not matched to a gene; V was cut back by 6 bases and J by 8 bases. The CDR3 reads CASSFGQGGEKLFF. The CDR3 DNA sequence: TGTGCCAGCAGTTTCGGACAGGGAGGGGAAAAACTGTTTTTT.

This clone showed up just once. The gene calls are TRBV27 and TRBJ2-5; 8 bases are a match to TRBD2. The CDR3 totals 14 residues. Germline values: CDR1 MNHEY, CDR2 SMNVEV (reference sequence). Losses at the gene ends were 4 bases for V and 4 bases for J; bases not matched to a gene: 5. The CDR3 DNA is TGTGCCAGCAGTTCAGCGGGAGTCGGAGAGACCCAGTACTTC. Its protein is CASSSAGVGETQYF.

The CDR3 DNA reads TGTGCCAGCAGCTTGGGCATGGGACAGGGGTCCCACGAGCAGTACTTC. Its translation is CASSLGMGQGSHEQYF. The chain is built from TRBV5-4 and TRBJ2-7, with TRBD1 matching over 10 bases. CDR3 length equals 16 residues. The ends lost 0 bases at V and 5 bases at J; junction bases unmatched: 8. Germline values: CDR1 SGHNT, CDR2 YYREEE (reference sequence).